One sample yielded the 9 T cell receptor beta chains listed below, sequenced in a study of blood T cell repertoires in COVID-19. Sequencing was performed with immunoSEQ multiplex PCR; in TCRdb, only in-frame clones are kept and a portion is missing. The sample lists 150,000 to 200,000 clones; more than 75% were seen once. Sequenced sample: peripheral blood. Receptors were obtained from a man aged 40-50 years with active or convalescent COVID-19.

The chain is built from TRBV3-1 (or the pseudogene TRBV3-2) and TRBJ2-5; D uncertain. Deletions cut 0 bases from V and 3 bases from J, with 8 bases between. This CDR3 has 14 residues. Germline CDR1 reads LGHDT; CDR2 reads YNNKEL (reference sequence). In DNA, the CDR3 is TGTGCCAGCAGCCAAGAAGTCGCAGAAGAGACCCAGTACTTC. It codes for CASSQEVAEETQYF.

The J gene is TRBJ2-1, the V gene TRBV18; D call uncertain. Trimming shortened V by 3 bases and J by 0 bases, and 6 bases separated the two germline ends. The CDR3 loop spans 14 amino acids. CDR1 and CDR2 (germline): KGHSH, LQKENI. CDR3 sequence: CASSPGLSYNEQFF. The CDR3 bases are TGTGCCAGCTCACCGGGCCTCTCCTACAATGAGCAGTTCTTC.

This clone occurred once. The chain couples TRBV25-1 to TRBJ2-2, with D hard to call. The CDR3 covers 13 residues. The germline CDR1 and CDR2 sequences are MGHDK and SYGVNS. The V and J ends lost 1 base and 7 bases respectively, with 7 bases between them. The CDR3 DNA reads TGTGCCAGCAGTGAATTTGGAGACGGGGAGCTGTTTTTT. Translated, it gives CASSEFGDGELFF. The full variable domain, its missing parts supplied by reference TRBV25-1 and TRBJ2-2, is EADIYQTPRYLVIGTGKKITLECSQTMGHDKMYWYQQDPGMELHLIHYSYGVNSTEKGDLSSESTVSRIRTEHFPLTLESARPSHTSQYLCASSEFGDGELFFGEGSRLTVL.

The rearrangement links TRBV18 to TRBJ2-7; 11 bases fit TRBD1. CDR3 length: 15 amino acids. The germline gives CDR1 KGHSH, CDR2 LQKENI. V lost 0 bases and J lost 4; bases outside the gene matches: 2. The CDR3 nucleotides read TGTGCCAGCTCACCACCGGGACAGGGGGTGTACGAGCAGTACTTC. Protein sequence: CASSPPGQGVYEQYF.

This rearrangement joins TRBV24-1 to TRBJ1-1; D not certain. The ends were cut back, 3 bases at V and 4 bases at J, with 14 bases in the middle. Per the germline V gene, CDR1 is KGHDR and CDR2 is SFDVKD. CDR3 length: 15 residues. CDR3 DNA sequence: TGTGCCACCAGTGATAATGGGGAAGCGGGCACTGAAGCTTTCTTT. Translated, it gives CATSDNGEAGTEAFF.

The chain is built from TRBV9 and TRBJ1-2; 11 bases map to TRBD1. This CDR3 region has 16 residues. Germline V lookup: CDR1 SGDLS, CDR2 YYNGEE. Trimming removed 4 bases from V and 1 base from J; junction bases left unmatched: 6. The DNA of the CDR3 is TGTGCCAGCAGCCCTCGGGACAGGGGGGTTAACTATGGCTACACCTTC. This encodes CASSPRDRGVNYGYTF. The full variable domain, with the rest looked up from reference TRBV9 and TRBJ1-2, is DSGVTQTPKHLITATGQRVTLRCSPRSGDLSVYWYQQSLDQGLQFLIQYYNGEERAKGNILERFSAQQFPDLHSELNLSSLELGDSALYFCASSPRDRGVNYGYTFGSGTRLTVV.

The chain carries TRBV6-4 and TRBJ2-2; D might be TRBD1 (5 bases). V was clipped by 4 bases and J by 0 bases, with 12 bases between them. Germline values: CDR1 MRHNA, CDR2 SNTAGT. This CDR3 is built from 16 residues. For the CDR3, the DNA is TGTGCCAGCAGTGCGACCAGGGTATCGAACACCGGGGAGCTGTTTTTT. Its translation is CASSATRVSNTGELFF.

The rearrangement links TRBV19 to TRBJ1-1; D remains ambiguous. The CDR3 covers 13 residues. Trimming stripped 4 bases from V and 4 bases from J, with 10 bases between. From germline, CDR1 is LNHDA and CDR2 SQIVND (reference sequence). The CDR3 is CASSSGTTTEAFF. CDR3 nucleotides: TGTGCCAGTAGTAGCGGAACCACCACTGAAGCTTTCTTT.

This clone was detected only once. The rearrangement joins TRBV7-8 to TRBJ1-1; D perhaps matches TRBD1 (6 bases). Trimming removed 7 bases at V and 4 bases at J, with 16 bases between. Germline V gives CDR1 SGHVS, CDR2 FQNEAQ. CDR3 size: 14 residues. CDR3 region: CASTAERGITEAFF. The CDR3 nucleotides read TGTGCCAGCACCGCGGAGAGGGGGATCACTGAAGCTTTCTTT.